This T cell receptor (beta chain) originates from a study of blood T cell repertoires in COVID-19. The wider study: Sites in the United States, Italy and Spain provided acute and convalescent COVID-19 samples. PBMCs, B-cell-depleted T cells, or T cells were the source of the cDNA or gDNA that made up the material.

The germline CDR1 and CDR2 sequences are SGHRS and YFSETQ. V trimming: 4 bases; J trimming: 0 bases; junction bases outside the gene matches: 1. The CDR3 covers 15 residues. Original processing notes: Amplification with reference gene primers provided the estimates of nucleated cell counts. Some clones are missing from TCRdb's copy, which holds only in-frame ones; the method was immunoSEQ multiplex PCR. V and J calls plus clone size are reproduced from that table; the DNA served to infer D and trimming. The profile shows around 340,000 clones, around 82% of them singletons. Material for sequencing was peripheral blood. The chain employs TRBV5-1 and TRBJ2-6, with 7 bases fitting TRBD1. The clonotype was recovered from a man under 40 with active or convalescent COVID-19. As DNA, the CDR3 is TGCGCCAGCAGCGCAGGGGGCTCTGGGGCCAACGTCCTGACTTTC. This codes for CASSAGGSGANVLTF.